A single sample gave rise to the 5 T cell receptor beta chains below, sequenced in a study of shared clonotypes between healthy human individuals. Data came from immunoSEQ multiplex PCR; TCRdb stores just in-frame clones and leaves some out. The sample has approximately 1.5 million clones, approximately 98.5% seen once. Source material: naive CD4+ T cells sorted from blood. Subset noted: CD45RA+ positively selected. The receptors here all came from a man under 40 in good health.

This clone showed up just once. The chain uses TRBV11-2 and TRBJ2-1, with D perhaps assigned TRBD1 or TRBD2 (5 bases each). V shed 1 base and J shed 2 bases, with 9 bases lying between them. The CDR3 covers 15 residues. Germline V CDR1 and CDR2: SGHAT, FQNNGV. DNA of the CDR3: TGTGCCAGCAGCTTAGGTGTGGGACCCTACAATGAGCAGTTCTTC. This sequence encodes CASSLGVGPYNEQFF.

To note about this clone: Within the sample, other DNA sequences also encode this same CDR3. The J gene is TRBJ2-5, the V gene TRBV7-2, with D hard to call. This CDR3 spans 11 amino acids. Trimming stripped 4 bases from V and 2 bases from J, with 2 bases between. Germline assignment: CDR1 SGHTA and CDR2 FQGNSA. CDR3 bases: TGTGCCAGCAGCTCTCAAGAGACCCAGTACTTC. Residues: CASSSQETQYF.

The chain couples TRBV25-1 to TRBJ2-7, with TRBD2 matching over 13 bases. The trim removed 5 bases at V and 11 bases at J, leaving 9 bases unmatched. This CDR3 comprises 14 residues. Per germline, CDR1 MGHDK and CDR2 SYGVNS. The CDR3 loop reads CASSSPGLAGYKYF. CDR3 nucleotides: TGTGCCAGCAGTTCACCGGGACTAGCGGGATATAAGTACTTC.

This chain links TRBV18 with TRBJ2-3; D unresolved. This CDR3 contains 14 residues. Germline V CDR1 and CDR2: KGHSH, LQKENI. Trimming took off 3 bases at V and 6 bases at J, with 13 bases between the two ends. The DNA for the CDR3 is TGTGCCAGCTCACCTGCGGTTTCCACCGATACGCAGTATTTT. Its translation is CASSPAVSTDTQYF.

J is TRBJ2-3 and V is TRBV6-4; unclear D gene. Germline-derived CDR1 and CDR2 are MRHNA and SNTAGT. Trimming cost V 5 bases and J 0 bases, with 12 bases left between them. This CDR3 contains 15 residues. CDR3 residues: CASSTTSTSTDTQYF. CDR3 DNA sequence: TGTGCCAGCAGTACTACGTCTACTAGCACAGATACGCAGTATTTT.